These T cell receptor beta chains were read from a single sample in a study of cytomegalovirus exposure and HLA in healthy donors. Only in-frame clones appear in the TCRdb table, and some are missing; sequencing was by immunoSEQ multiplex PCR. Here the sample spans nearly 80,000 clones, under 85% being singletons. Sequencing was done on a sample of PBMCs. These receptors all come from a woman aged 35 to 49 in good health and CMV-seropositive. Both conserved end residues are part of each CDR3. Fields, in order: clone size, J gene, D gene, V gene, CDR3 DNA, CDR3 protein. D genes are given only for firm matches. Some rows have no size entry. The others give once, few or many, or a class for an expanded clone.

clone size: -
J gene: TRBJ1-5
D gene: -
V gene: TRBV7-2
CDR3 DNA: TGTGCCAGCAGCTTGTCACCAGCGATGGGTCAGCCCCAGCATTTT
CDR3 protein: CASSLSPAMGQPQHF

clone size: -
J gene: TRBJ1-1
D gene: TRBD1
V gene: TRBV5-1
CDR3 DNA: TGCGCCAGCAGCTCCAGGACAGGGGTGGACACTGAAGCTTTCTTT
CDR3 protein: CASSSRTGVDTEAFF

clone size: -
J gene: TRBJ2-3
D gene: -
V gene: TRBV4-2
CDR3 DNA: TGTGCCAGCAGCCAAGATTTCGACTACGACGCGGATACGCAGTATTTT
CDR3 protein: CASSQDFDYDADTQYF

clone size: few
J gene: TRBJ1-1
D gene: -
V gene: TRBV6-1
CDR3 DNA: TGTGCCAGCAGTCGACAGGACACTGAAGCTTTCTTT
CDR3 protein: CASSRQDTEAFF

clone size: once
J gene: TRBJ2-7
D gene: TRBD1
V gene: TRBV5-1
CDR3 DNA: TGCGCCAGCAGCTTAGAAGGACAGGCGTACGAGCAGTACTTC
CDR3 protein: CASSLEGQAYEQYF

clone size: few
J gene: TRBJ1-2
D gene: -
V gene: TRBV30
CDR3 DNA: TGTGCCTGGAACCCGGGTGGGGCAGCTCCCAGGGAAGGCTACACCTTC
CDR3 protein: CAWNPGGAAPREGYTF

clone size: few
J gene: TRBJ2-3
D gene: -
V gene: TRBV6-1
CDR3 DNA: TGTGCCAGCAGTGAATCACAGGGTGGCACAGATACGCAGTATTTT
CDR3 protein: CASSESQGGTDTQYF

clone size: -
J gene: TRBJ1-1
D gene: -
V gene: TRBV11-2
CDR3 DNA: TGTGCCAGCAGCCAGGCGGGGGATGGCGCTGAAGCTTTCTTT
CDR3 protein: CASSQAGDGAEAFF

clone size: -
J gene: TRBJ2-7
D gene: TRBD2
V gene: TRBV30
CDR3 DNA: TGTGCCTGGAGTGTAGAATTAGGGACTAGCCGTCAGTACGAGCAGTACTTC
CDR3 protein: CAWSVELGTSRQYEQYF

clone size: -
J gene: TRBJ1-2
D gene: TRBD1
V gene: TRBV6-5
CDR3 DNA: TGTGCCAGCAGTTTTTCGGCAGGGGGCACCCCCTATGGCTACACCTTC
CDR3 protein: CASSFSAGGTPYGYTF

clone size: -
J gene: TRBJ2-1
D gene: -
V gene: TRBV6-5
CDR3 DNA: TGTGCCAGCAGTTACTCAGGCATCGGGTACAATGAGCAGTTCTTC
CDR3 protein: CASSYSGIGYNEQFF

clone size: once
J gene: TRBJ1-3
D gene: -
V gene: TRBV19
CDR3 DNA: TGTGCCAGTAGTGCGCAGGGCTCTGGAAACACCATATATTTT
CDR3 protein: CASSAQGSGNTIYF

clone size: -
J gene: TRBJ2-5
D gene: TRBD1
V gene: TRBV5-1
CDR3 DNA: TGCGCCAGCAGCTTGAACAGGGGGTGGGAGACCCAGTACTTC
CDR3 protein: CASSLNRGWETQYF

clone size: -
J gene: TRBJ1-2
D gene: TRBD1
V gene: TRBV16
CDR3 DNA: TGTGCCAGCAGCCCTCGGGGGACAGTGTTTTTCTACACCTTC
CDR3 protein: CASSPRGTVFFYTF

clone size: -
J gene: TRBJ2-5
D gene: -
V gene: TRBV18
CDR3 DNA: TGTGCCAGCTCACCGACAGGCCCCCAAGAGACCCAGTACTTC
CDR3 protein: CASSPTGPQETQYF

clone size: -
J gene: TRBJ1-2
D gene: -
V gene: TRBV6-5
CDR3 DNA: TGTGCCAGCAGTTGGCGTCGGGTAGGCTATGGCTACACCTTC
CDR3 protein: CASSWRRVGYGYTF

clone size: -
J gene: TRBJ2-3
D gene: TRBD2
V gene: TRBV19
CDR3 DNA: TGTGCCAGTAGTATAGGGACTAGGGGAATCGATACGCAGTATTTT
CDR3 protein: CASSIGTRGIDTQYF

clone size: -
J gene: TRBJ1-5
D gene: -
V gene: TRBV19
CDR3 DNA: TGTGCCAGTAGTATAATCCAGGGAACTCAGCCCCAGCATTTT
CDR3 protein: CASSIIQGTQPQHF

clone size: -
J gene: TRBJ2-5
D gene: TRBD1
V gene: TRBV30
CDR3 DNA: TGTGCCTGGAGTGTCCCTGGACAGGGCAGGGAGACCCAGTACTTC
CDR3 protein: CAWSVPGQGRETQYF

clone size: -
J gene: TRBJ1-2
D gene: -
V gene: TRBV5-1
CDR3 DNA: TGCGCCAGCAGCTTCGACAGCACGGTTGGCTACACCTTC
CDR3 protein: CASSFDSTVGYTF

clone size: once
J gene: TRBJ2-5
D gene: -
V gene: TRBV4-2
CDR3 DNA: TGTGCCAGCAGCCAAGATCCCAATGGGGGCGGAGAGACCCAGTACTTC
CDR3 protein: CASSQDPNGGGETQYF

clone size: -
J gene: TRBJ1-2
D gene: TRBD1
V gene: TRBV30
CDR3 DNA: TGTGCCTGGAGACAGGGGGCGAAAGGCTACACCTTC
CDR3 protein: CAWRQGAKGYTF

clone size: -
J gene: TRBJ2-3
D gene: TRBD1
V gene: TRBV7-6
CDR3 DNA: TGTGCCAGCAGCTTAAAAGGGGGCAGAGGAGCAGATACGCAGTATTTT
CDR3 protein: CASSLKGGRGADTQYF

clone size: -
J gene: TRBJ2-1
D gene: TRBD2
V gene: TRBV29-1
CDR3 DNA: TGCAGCGTGGAGGGACTAGCGGAGACCTACAATGAGCAGTTCTTC
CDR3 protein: CSVEGLAETYNEQFF

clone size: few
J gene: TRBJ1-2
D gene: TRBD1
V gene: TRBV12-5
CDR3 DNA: TGTGCTAGTGGTTTCAGGGGGGTATCTGGCTACACCTTC
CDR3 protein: CASGFRGVSGYTF

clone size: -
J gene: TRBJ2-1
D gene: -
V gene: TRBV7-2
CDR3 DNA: TGTGCCAGCAGCTCCACCCCGGGCAATGAGCAGTTCTTC
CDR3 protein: CASSSTPGNEQFF

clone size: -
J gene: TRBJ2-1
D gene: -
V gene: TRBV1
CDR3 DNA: TGCACCAGCAGCCGACCGACTAGCGGGGATAAACTCAGCTCCTACAATGAGCAGTTCTTC
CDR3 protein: CTSSRPTSGDKLSSYNEQFF

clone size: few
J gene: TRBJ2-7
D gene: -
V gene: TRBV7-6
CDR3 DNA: TGTGCCAGCAGCTCTACTAAAACCTACGAGCAGTACTTC
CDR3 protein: CASSSTKTYEQYF

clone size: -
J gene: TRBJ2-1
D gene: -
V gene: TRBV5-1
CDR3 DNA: TGCGCCAGCAGCTTGGACGGGAACGATGAGCAGTTCTTC
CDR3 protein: CASSLDGNDEQFF

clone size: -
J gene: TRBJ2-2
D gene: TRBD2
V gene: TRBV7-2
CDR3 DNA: TGTGCCAGCAGCTACGCTTGGGGAGGGGCGACCGGGGAGCTGTTTTTT
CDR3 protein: CASSYAWGGATGELFF

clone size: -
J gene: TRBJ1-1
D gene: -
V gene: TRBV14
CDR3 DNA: TGTGCCAGCAGCCACTCAGGGATGAACACTGAAGCTTTCTTT
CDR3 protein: CASSHSGMNTEAFF